Listed below are T cell receptor beta chains from one sample, sequenced in a study of T cells in Graves' hyperthyroidism and ophthalmopathy. TCRdb reprocessed the multiplex PCR reads with MiXCR, giving one entry per CDR3 protein. The sample contains approximately 600,000 distinct CDR3 sequences, around 15% of which appear only once. Sequencing input: blood. Every receptor here comes from a woman in her thirties or forties with Graves' ophthalmopathy. Each CDR3 is given with its conserved first and last residue. D genes are given only for firm matches. Not every row has a clone size; where given, it reads once, few, many or a size class.

TGCGCCAGCAGTGAGTTAGGCAGGCAAGAGACCCAGTACTTC,CASSELGRQETQYF,many,TRBJ2-5,-,TRBV10-2
TGTGCCAGCAGCTTAGAGAGGACAGGGGGTACCTACGAGCAGTACTTC,CASSLERTGGTYEQYF,-,TRBJ2-7,TRBD1,TRBV11-2
TGTGCCACCAAGAAGGCGGGGGCAGGGGAGACCCAGTACTTC,CATKKAGAGETQYF,many,TRBJ2-5,-,TRBV19
TGCAGTGCTGGCGACAGGGGAAAAGAGACCCAGTACTTC,CSAGDRGKETQYF,many,TRBJ2-5,TRBD1,TRBV20-1
TGTGCCACCGTTACGGGACACCTTTCCCATTTT,CATVTGHLSHF,-,TRBJ1-5,-,TRBV6-4
TGTGCCAGCAGTTTGGGTTTGGGAGGCAAAGAGACCCAGTACTTC,CASSLGLGGKETQYF,many,TRBJ2-5,-,TRBV12-3/TRBV12-4
TGCGCCAGCAGCCCCGGCACGGACTTACATTCCGGGGAGCTGTTTTTT,CASSPGTDLHSGELFF,-,TRBJ2-2,-,TRBV5-1
TGTGCCAGCAGCCACCAGAGTGAAGGGGCCCTAGGGTACTTC,CASSHQSEGALGYF,once,TRBJ2-7,-,TRBV13
TGTGCCATCAGTGAGTCCAGAGGGGCAGGCCTCTCCTACGAGCAGTACTTC,CAISESRGAGLSYEQYF,few,TRBJ2-7,-,TRBV10-3
TGTGCCAGCGGATCGATGGAAGGTTCCGCGAACACCGGGGAGCTGTTTTTT,CASGSMEGSANTGELFF,few,TRBJ2-2,-,TRBV6-1
TGTGCCAGCACCGACCCCCGGTCTACCCAGTACTTC,CASTDPRSTQYF,-,TRBJ2-5,-,TRBV28
TGTGCCAGCAGCGGAGGGCAGGGTAGCTCCTACGAGCAGTACTTC,CASSGGQGSSYEQYF,many,TRBJ2-7,-,TRBV5-6
TGTGCCAGCAGCTCCCTTCTCGAGGCTGAAGCTTTCTTT,CASSSLLEAEAFF,-,TRBJ1-1,-,TRBV5-5
TGTGCCAGCAGTTACTTAATCCAGCCGAATCAGCCCCAGCATTTT,CASSYLIQPNQPQHF,many,TRBJ1-5,-,TRBV6-2/TRBV6-3
TGTGCCAGCAGATCGCCACAGACAGCTGGGGCCAACGTCCTGACTTTC,CASRSPQTAGANVLTF,many,TRBJ2-6,-,TRBV27
TGTGCCAGCAGGGCGGGAGAGCGCGGCGAGCAGTACTTC,CASRAGERGEQYF,many,TRBJ2-7,TRBD2,TRBV7-6
TGTGCCAGCAGTTTATCATTTTCTTGGGGTTCGAATGGCTACACCTTC,CASSLSFSWGSNGYTF,many,TRBJ1-2,-,TRBV27
TGCAGTGCTTTTGGGACAAACCAAGAGACCCAGTACTTC,CSAFGTNQETQYF,-,TRBJ2-5,-,TRBV20-1
TGCAGCGTTGCCAGGGGGGCCTACGAGCAGTACTTC,CSVARGAYEQYF,many,TRBJ2-7,-,TRBV29-1
TGTGCCAGGAGACTAGCGATCAGGGAGACCCAGTACTTC,CARRLAIRETQYF,-,TRBJ2-5,TRBD2,TRBV2
TGTGCCAGTAATGGAGAGACTAGTTGGACAGAGACCCAGTACTTC,CASNGETSWTETQYF,many,TRBJ2-5,-,TRBV2
TGTGCCAGCAGCTTAGCCTACAGCGAACCCTCTGGAAACACCATATATTTT,CASSLAYSEPSGNTIYF,many,TRBJ1-3,-,TRBV7-2
TGCGCCAGCAGCCAAGCAAGGACTAGCGGAATTTTCTACGAGCAGTACTTC,CASSQARTSGIFYEQYF,-,TRBJ2-7,TRBD2,TRBV4-3
TGTGCCAGCAGCTTAGGCTCTCAGGACGGAAACACCATATATTTT,CASSLGSQDGNTIYF,many,TRBJ1-3,-,TRBV7-8
TGCGCCAGCAGCTTGAGTCGGGACAGGGGGTTCCAAGAGACCCAGTACTTC,CASSLSRDRGFQETQYF,-,TRBJ2-5,TRBD1,TRBV5-1
TGTGCCAGCAGCTTCGCGCGCGGGTACTACGAGCAGTACTTC,CASSFARGYYEQYF,many,TRBJ2-7,-,TRBV11-2
TGTGCCAGTAGTATTGACGGAACGGCTAACTATGGCTACACCTTC,CASSIDGTANYGYTF,many,TRBJ1-2,-,TRBV19
TGCAGTGCTAGAGATGTCGGGAGAGGCCCAACCTACGAGCAGTACTTC,CSARDVGRGPTYEQYF,many,TRBJ2-7,-,TRBV20-1
TGTGCCAGCAGTGACCAGGGGGGTTACCAAGAGACCCAGTACTTC,CASSDQGGYQETQYF,few,TRBJ2-5,-,TRBV2
TGTGCCAGCAGCCTGTTTGAAGGGGAGACCCAGTACTTC,CASSLFEGETQYF,many,TRBJ2-5,-,TRBV5-5
TGTGCCAGCAGCCGAATGGGACAGGGCACAGATACGCAGTATTTT,CASSRMGQGTDTQYF,many,TRBJ2-3,TRBD1,TRBV27
TGTGCCAGCAGTGCCACAACAGGGAAATATGGCTACACCTTC,CASSATTGKYGYTF,-,TRBJ1-2,-,TRBV6-1
TGTGCCAGTAGTATTCGGCAGGGGTACCAAGAGACCCAGTACTTC,CASSIRQGYQETQYF,many,TRBJ2-5,-,TRBV19
TGTGCCAGCAGTTACCATCGGGGGGGGACCGGGGAGCTGTTTTTT,CASSYHRGGTGELFF,few,TRBJ2-2,TRBD2,TRBV6-5
TGCAGCGTTGAAGATTTAGAAGGGTTAGCATACGAGCAGTACTTC,CSVEDLEGLAYEQYF,many,TRBJ2-7,-,TRBV29-1
TGTGCCAGCAGCGTTGGCGGGGATACCTACGAGCAGTACTTC,CASSVGGDTYEQYF,many,TRBJ2-7,-,TRBV9
TGTGCCAGCTCACCACCGGGACTCTCTGGGGCCAACGTCCTGACTTTC,CASSPPGLSGANVLTF,-,TRBJ2-6,-,TRBV18
TGTGCCAGCAGTTTACCAATGAGACAGGGGGCTTTCTTT,CASSLPMRQGAFF,many,TRBJ1-1,TRBD1,TRBV12-3/TRBV12-4
TGTGCCAGCAGCCTAACAGGAGTAGGGAGACACGAGCAGTACTTC,CASSLTGVGRHEQYF,-,TRBJ2-7,-,TRBV3-1
TGTGCCAGCAGCTTGGAGGGGGCCTACTCCTACGAGCAGTACTTC,CASSLEGAYSYEQYF,many,TRBJ2-7,TRBD1,TRBV5-8
TGTGCCGCTGGGGATAGCAATCAGCCCCAGCATTTT,CAAGDSNQPQHF,many,TRBJ1-5,-,TRBV12-3/TRBV12-4
TGTGCCAGCAGCGAACAGGGGGACGGAGGATATGGCTACACCTTC,CASSEQGDGGYGYTF,many,TRBJ1-2,TRBD1,TRBV9
TGTGCCTGGGCCCCGAGCGGGGGCCACCGCTATGGCTACACCTTC,CAWAPSGGHRYGYTF,-,TRBJ1-2,-,TRBV30
TGTGCCAGCAGTTTACCGCAGGGCGGCTTGAACACTGAAGCTTTCTTT,CASSLPQGGLNTEAFF,-,TRBJ1-1,-,TRBV12-3/TRBV12-4
TGTGCCAGCAGTTTATTTATGGGGGTACGTGGCTACACCTTC,CASSLFMGVRGYTF,many,TRBJ1-2,-,TRBV27
TGTGCCGGCAGCTCCCGGGCCGAGGACTTCTACAATGAGCAGTTCTTC,CAGSSRAEDFYNEQFF,-,TRBJ2-1,-,TRBV7-9
TGTGCCAGCAGTTTAACAGGGTTCGCCGGGGAGCTGTTTTTT,CASSLTGFAGELFF,few,TRBJ2-2,-,TRBV6-5
TGTGCCAGCAGCGGGGTGAACTACGAGCAGTACTTC,CASSGVNYEQYF,-,TRBJ2-7,-,TRBV9
TGTGCCAGCAGTCCCGCCGGCATACAGGGTAGCTACAATGAGCAGTTCTTC,CASSPAGIQGSYNEQFF,many,TRBJ2-1,-,TRBV12-3/TRBV12-4
TGTGCCAGCAGCTTATCGGAGTATACTGAGCAGTACTTC,CASSLSEYTEQYF,many,TRBJ2-7,-,TRBV7-2
TGTGCCAGCAGTCCCAGGGGGGAAGATAATTCACCCCTCCACTTT,CASSPRGEDNSPLHF,many,TRBJ1-6,TRBD1,TRBV12-3/TRBV12-4
TGCAGCGTTGCGGGACAGAACCAAGAGACCCAGTACTTC,CSVAGQNQETQYF,many,TRBJ2-5,TRBD1,TRBV29-1
TGTGCCAGCAGCCTCACCGGGAAAAACACCGGGGAGCTGTTTTTT,CASSLTGKNTGELFF,many,TRBJ2-2,-,TRBV12-3/TRBV12-4
TGTGCCAGCAGTCCGACCGGGACCGCCTATGGCTACACCTTC,CASSPTGTAYGYTF,many,TRBJ1-2,-,TRBV12-3/TRBV12-4
TGTGCCAGCAGCCCGCTGACAGGTACCACTGAAGCTTTCTTT,CASSPLTGTTEAFF,many,TRBJ1-1,-,TRBV27
TGTGCCAGCAGTCCCTCTAGCCGACTCATCTACGAGCAGTACTTC,CASSPSSRLIYEQYF,-,TRBJ2-7,-,TRBV12-3/TRBV12-4
TGTGCCAGCACGCCGTGGGGGACAGGGGCATACGAGCAGTACTTC,CASTPWGTGAYEQYF,many,TRBJ2-7,TRBD1,TRBV6-5
TGTGCCAGCAGTCATCCGGGACTAGGCTCTTCCGGGGAGCTGTTTTTT,CASSHPGLGSSGELFF,few,TRBJ2-2,TRBD2,TRBV6-1
TGTGCCAGCGGGGGCTTAGGGGCTGGAAACACCATATATTTT,CASGGLGAGNTIYF,many,TRBJ1-3,-,TRBV2